Listed below are T cell receptor beta chains from one sample, sequenced in a study of shared clonotypes between healthy human individuals. Sequencing used immunoSEQ multiplex PCR; TCRdb keeps in-frame clones, though not all of them. This sample yields approximately 1,000,000 clones, of which approximately 77% are seen a single time; more than 0.85% belongs to the top ten. The sequenced sample consisted of memory CD4+ T cells from PBMCs. Every receptor here comes from a young man in good health. Some clones in this sample may be carry-over from other donors' samples. CDR3s include the opening cysteine and the closing phenylalanine or tryptophan. D genes are given only for firm matches. Clone size appears in some rows only: once, few, many, or a class for an expanded clone.

d_call,v_call,cdr3_length,j_call,clone_size,cdr3_aa,cdr3_nt
NA,TRBV15,17,TRBJ1-2,NA,CATSRVFRGADNYGYTF,TGTGCCACCAGCAGAGTATTTCGGGGGGCGGACAACTATGGCTACACCTTC
TRBD1,TRBV28,15,TRBJ1-4,once,CASTNLGQLNEKLFF,TGTGCCAGCACTAACCTGGGACAGCTTAATGAAAAACTGTTTTTT
NA,TRBV5-8,14,TRBJ2-7,NA,CASSPTDSSYEQYF,TGTGCCAGCAGCCCCACAGACTCCTCCTACGAGCAGTACTTC
NA,TRBV5-6,11,TRBJ2-5,NA,CASSLRETQYF,TGTGCCAGCAGCTTGCGTGAGACCCAGTACTTC
TRBD2,TRBV5-3,16,TRBJ2-3,NA,CARSFSGLAGGDTQYF,TGTGCCAGAAGCTTTTCCGGACTAGCGGGAGGAGATACGCAGTATTTT
NA,TRBV28,14,TRBJ2-2,NA,CASSFRGRVGELFF,TGTGCCAGCAGTTTTCGGGGTCGGGTCGGGGAGCTGTTTTTT
NA,TRBV7-3,13,TRBJ2-5,NA,CASSLTQEETQYF,TGTGCCAGCAGCTTAACGCAGGAAGAGACCCAGTACTTC
NA,TRBV4-3,14,TRBJ2-3,NA,CASSQARDTDTQYF,TGCGCCAGCAGCCAAGCTCGAGACACAGATACGCAGTATTTT
TRBD1,TRBV5-1,16,TRBJ1-1,NA,CASSSGGTGGFTEAFF,TGCGCCAGCAGCTCGGGAGGGACAGGGGGCTTCACTGAAGCTTTCTTT
TRBD2,TRBV4-2,16,TRBJ2-3,many,CASSARLAGGGDTQYF,TGTGCCAGCAGCGCCCGTCTAGCGGGAGGAGGAGATACGCAGTATTTT
NA,TRBV15,13,TRBJ1-2,NA,CATSNEGKGGYTF,TGTGCCACCAGCAACGAGGGTAAAGGTGGCTACACCTTC